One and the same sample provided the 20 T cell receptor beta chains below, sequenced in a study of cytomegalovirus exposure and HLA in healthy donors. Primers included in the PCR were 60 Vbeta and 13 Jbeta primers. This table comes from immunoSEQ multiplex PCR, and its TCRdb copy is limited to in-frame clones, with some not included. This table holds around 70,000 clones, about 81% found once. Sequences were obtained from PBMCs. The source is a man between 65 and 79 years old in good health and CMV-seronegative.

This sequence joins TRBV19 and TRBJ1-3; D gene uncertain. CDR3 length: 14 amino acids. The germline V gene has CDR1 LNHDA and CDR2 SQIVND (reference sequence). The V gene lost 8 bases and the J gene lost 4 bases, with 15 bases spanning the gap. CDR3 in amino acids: CASGSRNLGNTIYF. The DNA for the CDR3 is TGTGCCAGTGGGAGCAGGAACCTCGGAAACACCATATATTTT.

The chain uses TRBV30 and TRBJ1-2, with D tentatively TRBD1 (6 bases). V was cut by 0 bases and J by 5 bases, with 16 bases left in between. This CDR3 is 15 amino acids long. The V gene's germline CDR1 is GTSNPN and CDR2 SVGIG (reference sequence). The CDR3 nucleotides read TGTGCCTGGAGTGTACACGTACAGGGTCCGTATGGCTACACCTTC. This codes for CAWSVHVQGPYGYTF.

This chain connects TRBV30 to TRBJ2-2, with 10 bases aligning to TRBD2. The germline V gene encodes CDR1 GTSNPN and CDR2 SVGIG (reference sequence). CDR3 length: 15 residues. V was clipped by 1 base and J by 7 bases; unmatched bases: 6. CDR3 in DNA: TGTGCCTGGAGTGCCCTAGCGGGAGTTAACGGGGAGCTGTTTTTT. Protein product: CAWSALAGVNGELFF.

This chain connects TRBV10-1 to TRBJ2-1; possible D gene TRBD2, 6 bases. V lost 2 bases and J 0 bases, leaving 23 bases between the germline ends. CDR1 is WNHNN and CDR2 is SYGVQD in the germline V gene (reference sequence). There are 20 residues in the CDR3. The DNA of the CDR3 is TGCGCCAGCAGTGAGCCCCGGGACTCCCCTCCAACGCACTCCTACAATGAGCAGTTCTTC. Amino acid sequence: CASSEPRDSPPTHSYNEQFF.

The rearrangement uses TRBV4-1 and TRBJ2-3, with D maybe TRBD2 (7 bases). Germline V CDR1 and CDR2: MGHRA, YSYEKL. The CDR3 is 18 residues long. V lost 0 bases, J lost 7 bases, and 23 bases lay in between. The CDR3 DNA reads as TGCGCCAGCAGCCAAGACGATCCTAAAGGGGGGGGTTTGAATACGCAGTATTTT. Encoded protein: CASSQDDPKGGGLNTQYF.

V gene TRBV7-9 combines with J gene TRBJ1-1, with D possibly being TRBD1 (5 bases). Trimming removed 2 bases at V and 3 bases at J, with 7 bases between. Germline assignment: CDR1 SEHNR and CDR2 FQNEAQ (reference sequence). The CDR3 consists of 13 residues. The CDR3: CASSLMGHTEAFF. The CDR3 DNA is TGTGCCAGCAGCTTAATGGGGCACACTGAAGCTTTCTTT.

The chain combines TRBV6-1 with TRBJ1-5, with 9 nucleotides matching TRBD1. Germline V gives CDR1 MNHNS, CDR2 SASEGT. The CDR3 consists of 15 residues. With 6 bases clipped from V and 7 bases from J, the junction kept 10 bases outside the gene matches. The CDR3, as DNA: TGTGCCAGCAGGGACGGACAGGGGCAATGGCAGCCCCAGCATTTT. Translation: CASRDGQGQWQPQHF.

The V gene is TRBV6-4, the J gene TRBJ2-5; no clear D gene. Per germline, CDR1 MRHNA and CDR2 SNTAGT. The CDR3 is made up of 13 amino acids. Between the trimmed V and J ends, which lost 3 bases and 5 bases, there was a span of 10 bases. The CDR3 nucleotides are TGTGCCAGCAGTGAAGTGGTCGGGGAGACCCAGTACTTC. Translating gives CASSEVVGETQYF.

The chain's CDR3 is CASSDPGQGSYEQYF. CDR3 DNA sequence: TGTGCCAGCAGTGATCCTGGACAGGGCTCCTACGAGCAGTACTTC. V and J are TRBV25-1 and TRBJ2-7; 8 positions agree with TRBD1. CDR3 length equals 15 residues. Germline values: CDR1 MGHDK, CDR2 SYGVNS. V gave up 3 bases and J gave up 0 bases; unmatched junction bases: 4.

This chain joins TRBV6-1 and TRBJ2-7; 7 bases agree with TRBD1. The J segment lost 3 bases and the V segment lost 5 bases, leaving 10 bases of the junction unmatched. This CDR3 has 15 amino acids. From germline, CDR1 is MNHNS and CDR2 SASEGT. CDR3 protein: CASSPAGGPNYEQYF. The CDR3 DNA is TGTGCCAGCAGTCCCGCAGGGGGTCCTAACTACGAGCAGTACTTC.

The CDR3 loop reads CATSIRDRAEAFF. The CDR3 DNA is TGTGCCACCAGCATAAGGGACAGGGCTGAAGCTTTCTTT. This chain links TRBV15 with TRBJ1-1; TRBD1 matches 9 bases. Germline CDR1 reads LNHNV; CDR2 reads YYDKDF (reference sequence). Trimming at V came to 4 bases and at J to 6 bases, leaving 3 bases not matched to a gene. There are 13 residues in the CDR3.

Written as DNA, the CDR3 is TGTGCCAGCAGTTTCTACAGGGGGCCTATTAATGAAAAACTGTTTTTT. It is translated as CASSFYRGPINEKLFF. The rearrangement uses TRBV28 and TRBJ1-4; TRBD1 matches 9 bases. The germline gives CDR1 MDHEN, CDR2 SYDVKM. With V trimmed by 3 bases and J by 4 bases, 6 bases remained unmatched. The CDR3 length is 16 residues.

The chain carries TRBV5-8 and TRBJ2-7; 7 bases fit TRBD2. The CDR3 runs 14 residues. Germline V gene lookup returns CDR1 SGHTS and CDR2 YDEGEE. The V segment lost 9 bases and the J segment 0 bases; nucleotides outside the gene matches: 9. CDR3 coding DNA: TGTGCCACCGGCCCCGGGAGGCTCTCCTACGAGCAGTACTTC. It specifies CATGPGRLSYEQYF.

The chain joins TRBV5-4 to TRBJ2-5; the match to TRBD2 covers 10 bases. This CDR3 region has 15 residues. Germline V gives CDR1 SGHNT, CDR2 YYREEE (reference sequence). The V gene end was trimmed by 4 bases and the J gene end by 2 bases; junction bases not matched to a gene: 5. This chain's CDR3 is CASSRTSGLQETQYF. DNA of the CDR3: TGTGCCAGCAGCCGGACTAGCGGCCTACAAGAGACCCAGTACTTC.

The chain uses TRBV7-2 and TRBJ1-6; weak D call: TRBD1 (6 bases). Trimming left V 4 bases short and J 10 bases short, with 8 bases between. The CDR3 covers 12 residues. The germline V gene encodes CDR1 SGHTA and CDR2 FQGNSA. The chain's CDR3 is CASSSQGSPLHF. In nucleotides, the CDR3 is TGTGCCAGCAGCTCGCAGGGGTCACCCCTCCACTTT.

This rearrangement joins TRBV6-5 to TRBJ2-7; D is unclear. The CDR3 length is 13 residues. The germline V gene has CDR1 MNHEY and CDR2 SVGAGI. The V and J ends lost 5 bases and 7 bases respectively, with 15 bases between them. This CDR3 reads CASSATFLREQYF. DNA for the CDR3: TGTGCCAGCAGTGCGACTTTCCTGAGAGAGCAGTACTTC.

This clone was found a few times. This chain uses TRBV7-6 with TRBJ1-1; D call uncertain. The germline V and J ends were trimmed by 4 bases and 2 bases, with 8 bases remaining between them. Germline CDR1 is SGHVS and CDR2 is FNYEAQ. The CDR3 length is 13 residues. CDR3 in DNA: TGTGCCAGCAGCTCCGGTAAAAACACTGAAGCTTTCTTT. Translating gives CASSSGKNTEAFF.

CDR3 sequence: CASSLRGQINQPQHF. The CDR3 DNA sequence: TGTGCCAGCAGCTTGAGAGGCCAGATAAATCAGCCCCAGCATTTT. The gene calls are TRBV5-5 and TRBJ1-5; D unresolved. The CDR3 has 15 amino acids. Germline assignment: CDR1 SGHKS and CDR2 YYEKEE (reference sequence). Trimming shortened V by 1 base and J by 4 bases, and 12 bases separated the two germline ends.

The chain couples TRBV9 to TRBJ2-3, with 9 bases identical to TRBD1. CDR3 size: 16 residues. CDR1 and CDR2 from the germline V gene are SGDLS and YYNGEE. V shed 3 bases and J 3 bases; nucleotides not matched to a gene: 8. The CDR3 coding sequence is TGTGCCAGCAGCGCCCTTACCGGGACAGGGACAGATACGCAGTATTTT. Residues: CASSALTGTGTDTQYF. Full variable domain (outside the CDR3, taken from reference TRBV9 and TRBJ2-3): DSGVTQTPKHLITATGQRVTLRCSPRSGDLSVYWYQQSLDQGLQFLIQYYNGEERAKGNILERFSAQQFPDLHSELNLSSLELGDSALYFCASSALTGTGTDTQYFGPGTRLTVL.

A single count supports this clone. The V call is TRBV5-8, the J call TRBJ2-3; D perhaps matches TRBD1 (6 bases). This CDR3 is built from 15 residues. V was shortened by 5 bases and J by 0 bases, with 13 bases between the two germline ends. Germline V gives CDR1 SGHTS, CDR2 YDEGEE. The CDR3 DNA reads TGTGCCAGCAGTAACAGGGTTAGGAGCACAGATACGCAGTATTTT. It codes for CASSNRVRSTDTQYF.